These T cell receptor beta chains were read from a single sample in a study of cytomegalovirus exposure and HLA in healthy donors. The data were produced by immunoSEQ multiplex PCR, yet TCRdb's version contains in-frame clones alone and is incomplete. The sample has 250,000 to 350,000 clones; more than 55% are singletons. Specimen: PBMCs. The receptors come from a female donor in good health and CMV-seronegative. CDR3s include the opening cysteine and the closing phenylalanine or tryptophan. A D gene is named only where the DNA matches it firmly. Size tells how often a clone was seen (once, few, many) or the class of an expanded clone, and some rows leave it out.

clone size	D gene	V gene	J gene	CDR3 protein	CDR3 DNA
-	TRBD1	TRBV30	TRBJ1-2	CAWTRQGIGGYTF	TGTGCCTGGACAAGACAGGGGATAGGGGGCTACACCTTC
-	TRBD1	TRBV14	TRBJ2-1	CASSQEDRGPNEQFF	TGTGCCAGCAGCCAAGAGGACAGGGGGCCAAATGAGCAGTTCTTC
-	-	TRBV27	TRBJ1-1	CASTPRGNTEAFF	TGTGCCAGCACCCCACGGGGAAACACTGAAGCTTTCTTT
-	TRBD2	TRBV7-6	TRBJ2-1	CASSFEIAGAYNEQFF	TGTGCCAGCAGCTTTGAGATAGCGGGGGCCTACAATGAGCAGTTCTTC
few	-	TRBV20-1	TRBJ2-1	CSARDRNEQFF	TGCAGTGCTAGAGATCGCAATGAGCAGTTCTTC
-	-	TRBV9	TRBJ2-7	CASSAGGYEQYF	TGTGCCAGCAGCGCCGGGGGCTACGAGCAGTACTTC
-	-	TRBV11-3	TRBJ1-2	CASSAGRGPGYTF	TGTGCCAGCAGCGCGGGGAGGGGCCCCGGCTACACCTTC
-	TRBD1	TRBV5-1	TRBJ2-1	CASSFGQGNYNEQFF	TGCGCCAGCAGCTTCGGACAGGGGAACTACAATGAGCAGTTCTTC
-	TRBD1	TRBV19	TRBJ1-2	CASSIPGTGVGGYTF	TGTGCCAGTAGTATCCCCGGGACAGGGGTTGGCGGCTACACCTTC
few	TRBD2	TRBV30	TRBJ2-3	CAWSPRAGATDTQYF	TGTGCCTGGAGCCCAAGGGCGGGAGCTACAGATACGCAGTATTTT
few	-	TRBV1	TRBJ2-4	CTSSQDSRVLAKNIQYF	TGCACCAGCAGCCAAGATTCGCGGGTGCTAGCCAAAAACATTCAGTACTTC
-	-	TRBV10-3	TRBJ2-2	CAISDISSFTGELFF	TGTGCCATCAGTGATATTTCGTCCTTCACCGGGGAGCTGTTTTTT
-	-	TRBV15	TRBJ2-2	CATSSRAPGELFF	TGTGCCACCAGCAGTCGAGCCCCCGGGGAGCTGTTTTTT
few	TRBD2	TRBV28	TRBJ2-7	CASSFSGGLTYEQYF	TGTGCCAGCAGTTTTAGCGGGGGGCTCACCTACGAGCAGTACTTC
-	TRBD1	TRBV4-2	TRBJ2-1	CASSQGTGEYNEQFF	TGTGCCAGCAGCCAAGGAACAGGGGAATACAATGAGCAGTTCTTC
-	TRBD1	TRBV2	TRBJ1-5	CASREQGNQPQHF	TGTGCCAGCAGGGAACAGGGGAATCAGCCCCAGCATTTT
-	TRBD2	TRBV29-1	TRBJ2-1	CSAGPRTSGRGPYNEQFF	TGCAGCGCTGGGCCCAGGACTAGCGGGAGGGGCCCCTACAATGAGCAGTTCTTC
-	TRBD1	TRBV19	TRBJ2-5	CASSKFFPGQGRETQYF	TGTGCCAGTAGCAAATTTTTTCCGGGACAGGGAAGGGAGACCCAGTACTTC
-	TRBD1	TRBV6-1	TRBJ2-5	CASKQGAGVETQYF	TGTGCCAGCAAGCAGGGGGCAGGGGTAGAGACCCAGTACTTC
-	-	TRBV4-2	TRBJ1-1	CASSQDPRANTEAFF	TGTGCCAGCAGCCAAGATCCGAGGGCAAACACTGAAGCTTTCTTT
-	-	TRBV5-4	TRBJ2-5	CASSFRGETQYF	TGTGCCAGCAGCTTCCGAGGGGAGACCCAGTACTTC
-	TRBD1	TRBV25-1	TRBJ2-5	CASSTGGGGLQETQYF	TGTGCCAGCTCGACAGGGGGCGGAGGGCTCCAAGAGACCCAGTACTTC
-	-	TRBV30	TRBJ1-1	CAWSRALNTEAFF	TGTGCCTGGAGCAGGGCCTTGAACACTGAAGCTTTCTTT
-	TRBD2	TRBV6-1	TRBJ2-5	CASSLRLAGEGTQYF	TGTGCCAGCAGCCTCCGACTAGCGGGGGAGGGGACCCAGTACTTC
-	-	TRBV7-9	TRBJ1-5	CASSAGQGHQPQHF	TGTGCCAGCAGCGCGGGTCAAGGGCATCAGCCCCAGCATTTT
-	-	TRBV7-2	TRBJ1-2	CASSSTDGLGYGYTF	TGTGCCAGCAGCTCCACGGACGGACTTGGCTATGGCTACACCTTC
-	-	TRBV6-4	TRBJ2-2	CASSARGRVYTGELFF	TGTGCCAGCAGTGCCCGCGGGCGGGTGTACACCGGGGAGCTGTTTTTT
-	-	TRBV28	TRBJ2-3	CASSLSYTDTQYF	TGTGCCAGCAGTCTATCCTACACAGATACGCAGTATTTT
-	-	TRBV2	TRBJ1-1	CATLTGSQAFF	TGTGCCACCCTGACCGGGAGCCAGGCTTTCTTT
-	TRBD2	TRBV19	TRBJ2-5	CASSISGPGETQYF	TGTGCCAGTAGTATTAGCGGGCCGGGGGAGACCCAGTACTTC
few	TRBD2	TRBV7-9	TRBJ2-7	CASSLTSGSYEQYF	TGTGCCAGCAGCCTGACTAGCGGTTCCTACGAGCAGTACTTC
once	-	TRBV7-3	TRBJ1-5	CASSFWGVSNQPQHF	TGTGCCAGCAGCTTTTGGGGGGTGAGCAATCAGCCCCAGCATTTT
-	-	TRBV6-5	TRBJ1-4	CASRATQREKLFF	TGTGCCAGCAGAGCCACCCAGAGGGAAAAACTGTTTTTT
-	-	TRBV27	TRBJ1-4	CATAGVGATNEKLFF	TGTGCCACCGCGGGAGTAGGGGCAACTAATGAAAAACTGTTTTTT
-	-	TRBV14	TRBJ1-1	CASSQVPFGSLTEAFF	TGTGCCAGCAGCCAAGTTCCCTTCGGGTCTCTCACTGAAGCTTTCTTT
-	TRBD1	TRBV5-1	TRBJ2-2	CASSGQGTGELFF	TGCGCCAGCAGCGGACAGGGGACCGGGGAGCTGTTTTTT
-	-	TRBV13	TRBJ2-3	CASSLGGRVFDTQYF	TGTGCCAGCAGCTTAGGTGGCAGGGTATTTGATACGCAGTATTTT
-	-	TRBV28	TRBJ1-1	CASSLAGRGATEAFF	TGTGCCAGCAGTTTAGCAGGCAGGGGAGCCACTGAAGCTTTCTTT
-	TRBD2	TRBV5-1	TRBJ2-7	CASSFGGLTSGSHEQYF	TGCGCCAGCAGCTTTGGGGGGCTGACTAGCGGGAGCCACGAGCAGTACTTC
-	-	TRBV20-1	TRBJ1-1	CSATSGVNAFF	TGCAGTGCTACGTCAGGGGTGAATGCTTTCTTT
-	TRBD2	TRBV6-5	TRBJ2-7	CASSGASGSFYEQYF	TGTGCCAGCAGTGGGGCTAGCGGGAGCTTCTACGAGCAGTACTTC